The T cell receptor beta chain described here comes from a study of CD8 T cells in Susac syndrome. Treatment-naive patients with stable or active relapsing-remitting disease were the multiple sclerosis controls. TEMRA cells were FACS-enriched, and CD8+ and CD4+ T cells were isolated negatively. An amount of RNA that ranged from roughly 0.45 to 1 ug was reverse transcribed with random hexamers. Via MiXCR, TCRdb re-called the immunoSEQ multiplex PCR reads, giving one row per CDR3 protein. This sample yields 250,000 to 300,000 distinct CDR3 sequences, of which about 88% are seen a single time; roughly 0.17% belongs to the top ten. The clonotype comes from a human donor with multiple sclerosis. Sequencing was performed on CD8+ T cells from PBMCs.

The CDR3 loop is CASRDRYLYNEQFF. Written as DNA, the CDR3 is TGTGCCAGCAGAGACAGATATCTTTACAATGAGCAGTTCTTC. The chain couples TRBV28 to TRBJ2-1, with D maybe TRBD1 (5 bases). CDR1 and CDR2 (germline): MDHEN, SYDVKM. The CDR3 is 14 amino acids. The germline V and J ends were trimmed by 6 bases and 4 bases, with 13 bases remaining between them. Combining the CDR3 with reference TRBV28 and TRBJ2-1 gives the whole variable domain DVKVTQSSRYLVKRTGEKVFLECVQDMDHENMFWYRQDPGLGLRLIYFSYDVKMKEKGDIPEGYSVSREKKERFSLILESASTNQTSMYLCASRDRYLYNEQFFGPGTRLTVL.